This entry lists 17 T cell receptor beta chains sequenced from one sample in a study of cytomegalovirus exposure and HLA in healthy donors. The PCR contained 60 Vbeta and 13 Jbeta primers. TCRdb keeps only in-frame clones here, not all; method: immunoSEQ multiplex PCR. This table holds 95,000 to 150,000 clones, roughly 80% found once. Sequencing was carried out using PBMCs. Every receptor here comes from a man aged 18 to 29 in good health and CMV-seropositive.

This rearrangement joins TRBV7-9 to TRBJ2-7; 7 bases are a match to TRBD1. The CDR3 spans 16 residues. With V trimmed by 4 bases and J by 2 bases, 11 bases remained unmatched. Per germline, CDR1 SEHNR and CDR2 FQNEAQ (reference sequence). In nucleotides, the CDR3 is TGTGCCAGCAGCTCCCGGGACAGTCTCCTTACCTACGAGCAGTACTTC. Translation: CASSSRDSLLTYEQYF.

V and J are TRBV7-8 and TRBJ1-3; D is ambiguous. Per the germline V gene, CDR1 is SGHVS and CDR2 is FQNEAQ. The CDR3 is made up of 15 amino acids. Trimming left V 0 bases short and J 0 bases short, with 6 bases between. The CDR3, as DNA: TGTGCCAGCAGCTTAGCTTCTCCCTCTGGAAACACCATATATTTT. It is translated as CASSLASPSGNTIYF.

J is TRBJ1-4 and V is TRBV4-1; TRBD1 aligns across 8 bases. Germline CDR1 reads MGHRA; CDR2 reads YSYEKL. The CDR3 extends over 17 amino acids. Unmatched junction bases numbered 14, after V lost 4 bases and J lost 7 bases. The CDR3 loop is CASSPRQGPGPLEKLFF. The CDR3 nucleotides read TGCGCCAGCAGCCCTCGACAGGGGCCGGGACCTCTTGAAAAACTGTTTTTT.

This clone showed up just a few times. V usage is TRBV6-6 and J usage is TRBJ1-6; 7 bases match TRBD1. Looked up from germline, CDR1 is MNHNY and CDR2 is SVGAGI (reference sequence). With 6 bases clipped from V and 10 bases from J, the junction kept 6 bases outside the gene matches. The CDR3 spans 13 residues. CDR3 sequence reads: CASRDLQGSPLHF. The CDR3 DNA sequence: TGTGCCAGCAGAGATCTACAGGGGTCACCCCTCCACTTT.

CDR3 protein: CASGEQAYNEQFF. CDR3 bases: TGTGCCAGCGGGGAACAGGCCTACAATGAGCAGTTCTTC. The chain is built from TRBV7-9 and TRBJ2-1; weak D call: TRBD1 (5 bases). The V and J ends lost 8 bases and 2 bases respectively, with 10 bases between them. Looked up from germline, CDR1 is SEHNR and CDR2 is FQNEAQ (reference sequence). The CDR3 runs 13 residues. The variable domain in full, with the rest retrieved from reference TRBV7-9 and TRBJ2-1, is DTGVSQNPRHKITKRGQNVTFRCDPISEHNRLYWYRQTLGQGPEFLTYFQNEAQLEKSRLLSDRFSAERPKGSFSTLEIQRTEQGDSAMYLCASGEQAYNEQFFGPGTRLTVL.

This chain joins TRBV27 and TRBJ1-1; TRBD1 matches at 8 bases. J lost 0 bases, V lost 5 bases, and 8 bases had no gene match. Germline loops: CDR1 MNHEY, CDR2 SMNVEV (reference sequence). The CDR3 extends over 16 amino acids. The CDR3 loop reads CASSPSTGAMNTEAFF. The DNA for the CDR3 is TGTGCCAGCAGTCCATCGACAGGGGCGATGAACACTGAAGCTTTCTTT.

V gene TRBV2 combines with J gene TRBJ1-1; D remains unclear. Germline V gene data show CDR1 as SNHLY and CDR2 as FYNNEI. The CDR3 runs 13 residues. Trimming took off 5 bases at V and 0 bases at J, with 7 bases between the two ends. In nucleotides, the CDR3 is TGTGCCAGCAGTACTTCCATGAACACTGAAGCTTTCTTT. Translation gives CASSTSMNTEAFF.

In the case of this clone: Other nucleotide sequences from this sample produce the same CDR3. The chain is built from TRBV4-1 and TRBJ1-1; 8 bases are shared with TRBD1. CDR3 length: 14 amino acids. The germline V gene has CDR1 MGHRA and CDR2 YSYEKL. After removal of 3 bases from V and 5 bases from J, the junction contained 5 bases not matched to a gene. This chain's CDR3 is CASSHRTGRTEAFF. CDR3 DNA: TGCGCCAGCAGCCATAGGACAGGGAGGACTGAAGCTTTCTTT.

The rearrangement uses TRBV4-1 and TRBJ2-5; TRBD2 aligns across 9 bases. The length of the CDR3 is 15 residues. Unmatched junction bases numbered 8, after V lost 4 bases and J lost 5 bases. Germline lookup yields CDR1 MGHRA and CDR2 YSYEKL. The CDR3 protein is CASSRQAGGKETQYF. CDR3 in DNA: TGCGCCAGCAGCCGGCAGGCGGGGGGGAAGGAGACCCAGTACTTC.

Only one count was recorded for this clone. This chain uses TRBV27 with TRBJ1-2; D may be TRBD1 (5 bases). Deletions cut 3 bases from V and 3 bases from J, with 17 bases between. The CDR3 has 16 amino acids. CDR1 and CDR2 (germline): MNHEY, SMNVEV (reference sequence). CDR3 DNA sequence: TGTGCCAGCAGTTTCAAGAGGACACCGAACGACTATGGCTACACCTTC. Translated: CASSFKRTPNDYGYTF.

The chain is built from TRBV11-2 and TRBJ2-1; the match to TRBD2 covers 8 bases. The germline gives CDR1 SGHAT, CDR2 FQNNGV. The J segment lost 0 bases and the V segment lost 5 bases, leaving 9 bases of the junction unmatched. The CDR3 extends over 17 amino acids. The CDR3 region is CASSPLTGGASYNEQFF. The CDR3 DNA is TGTGCCAGCAGCCCCCTCACCGGGGGGGCCTCCTACAATGAGCAGTTCTTC.

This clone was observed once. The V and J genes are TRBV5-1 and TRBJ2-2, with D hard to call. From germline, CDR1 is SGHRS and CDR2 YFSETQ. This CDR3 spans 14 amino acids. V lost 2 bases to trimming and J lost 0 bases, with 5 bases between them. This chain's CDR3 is CASSLSANTGELFF. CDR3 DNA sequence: TGCGCCAGCAGCTTAAGCGCGAACACCGGGGAGCTGTTTTTT. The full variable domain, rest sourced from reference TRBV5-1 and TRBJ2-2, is KAGVTQTPRYLIKTRGQQVTLSCSPISGHRSVSWYQQTPGQGLQFLFEYFSETQRNKGNFPGRFSGRQFSNSRSEMNVSTLELGDSALYLCASSLSANTGELFFGEGSRLTVL.

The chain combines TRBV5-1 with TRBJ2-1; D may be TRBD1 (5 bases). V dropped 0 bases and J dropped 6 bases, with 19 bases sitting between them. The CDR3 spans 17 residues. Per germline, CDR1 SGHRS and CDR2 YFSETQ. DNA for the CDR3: TGCGCCAGCAGCTTGGACATATTAGTAGGGGCCACCAATGAGCAGTTCTTC. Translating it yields CASSLDILVGATNEQFF. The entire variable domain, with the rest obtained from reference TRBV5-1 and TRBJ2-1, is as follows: KAGVTQTPRYLIKTRGQQVTLSCSPISGHRSVSWYQQTPGQGLQFLFEYFSETQRNKGNFPGRFSGRQFSNSRSEMNVSTLELGDSALYLCASSLDILVGATNEQFFGPGTRLTVL.

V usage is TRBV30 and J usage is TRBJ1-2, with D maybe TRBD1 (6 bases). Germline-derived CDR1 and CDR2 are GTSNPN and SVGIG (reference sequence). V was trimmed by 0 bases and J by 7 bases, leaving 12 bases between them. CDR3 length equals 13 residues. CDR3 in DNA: TGTGCCTGGAGTGTAGGGGGAATGCGTGGCTACACCTTC. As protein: CAWSVGGMRGYTF.

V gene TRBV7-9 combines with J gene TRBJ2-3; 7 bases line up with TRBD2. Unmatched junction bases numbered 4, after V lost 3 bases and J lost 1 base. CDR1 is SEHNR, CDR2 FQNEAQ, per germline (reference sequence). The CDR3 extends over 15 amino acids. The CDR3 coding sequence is TGTGCCAGCAGCTTGACCAGCGGGGGCACAGATACGCAGTATTTT. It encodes CASSLTSGGTDTQYF.

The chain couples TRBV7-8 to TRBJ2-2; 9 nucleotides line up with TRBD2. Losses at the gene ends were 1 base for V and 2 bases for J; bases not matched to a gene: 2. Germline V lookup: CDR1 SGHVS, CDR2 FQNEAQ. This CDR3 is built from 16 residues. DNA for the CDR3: TGTGCCAGCAGCTTAGTAGCGGGGGCCAACACCGGGGAGCTGTTTTTT. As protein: CASSLVAGANTGELFF.

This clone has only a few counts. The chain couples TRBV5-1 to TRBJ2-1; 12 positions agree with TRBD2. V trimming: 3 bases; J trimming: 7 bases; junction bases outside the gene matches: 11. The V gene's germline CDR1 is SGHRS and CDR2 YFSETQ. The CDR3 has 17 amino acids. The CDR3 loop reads CASSWTLAGGPGNEQFF. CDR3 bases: TGCGCCAGCAGCTGGACCCTAGCGGGGGGGCCTGGGAATGAGCAGTTCTTC.